What follows is one TCR beta chain and its context. This sample was included in a study of technical replicates of blood from several donors. Germline CDR1 reads SGHNT; CDR2 reads YENEEA. The CDR3 length is 14 residues. V trimming: 7 bases; J trimming: 8 bases; junction bases outside the gene matches: 10. Here immunoSEQ multiplex PCR was the method, and the copy in TCRdb shows in-frame clones only, minus some. This table holds some 78,000 clones, 85% to 95% found once. The sequence came from a human donor in good health. Sample: T cells isolated from PBMCs. The chain recombines TRBV11-3 with TRBJ1-2, with TRBD1 identical over 10 bases. The CDR3 DNA sequence: TGTGCCAGCACCTACGACAGGGGGCAAGGGGGCTACACCTTC. Residues: CASTYDRGQGGYTF.